The 21 T cell receptor beta chains given below trace back to one sample, sequenced in a study of identical twins. TCRdb independently ran MiXCR on the 5' RACE reads; one entry per CDR3 protein. The sample lists 1.5 million to 2 million distinct CDR3 sequences, less than 35% occurring once. The sequenced sample consisted of cord blood. The source is a newborn girl in good health.

V and J are TRBV10-3 and TRBJ2-7; 9 positions match TRBD2. Germline CDR1 and CDR2: ENHRY and SYGVKD. CDR3 length: 13 residues. J lost 9 bases, V lost 0 bases, and 3 bases had no gene match. The CDR3 here is CAISESSGRRQYF. The CDR3 region has the DNA TGTGCCATCAGTGAGTCAAGCGGGAGGCGGCAGTACTTC.

The CDR3 DNA follows: TGCGCCAGCAGCTCACAGGGGAGAAAACTGTTTTTT. It encodes CASSSQGRKLFF. The genes are TRBV5-1 and TRBJ1-4; 7 bases fit TRBD1. The CDR3 covers 12 residues. In germline, CDR1 is SGHRS, CDR2 YFSETQ. J was trimmed by 10 bases and V by 3 bases; bases with no gene match: 3.

This clonotype has only a few counts. This chain links TRBV27 with TRBJ2-4; D might be TRBD1 or TRBD2, each matching 6 bases. The CDR3 covers 15 residues. In germline, CDR1 is MNHEY, CDR2 SMNVEV (reference sequence). V was cut by 8 bases and J by 2 bases, with 16 bases left in between. The CDR3, as DNA: TGTGCCAGCTCTCTGGGCCGGGGGCCCAAAAACATTCAGTACTTC. This gives the protein CASSLGRGPKNIQYF.

The chain joins TRBV7-2 to TRBJ1-6; TRBD1 might be the D (6 bases). Between the trimmed V and J ends, which lost 1 base and 8 bases, there was a span of 12 bases. The length of the CDR3 is 15 residues. Looked up from germline, CDR1 is SGHTA and CDR2 is FQGNSA. CDR3 amino acids: CASSLVSAGDSPLHF. CDR3 coding DNA: TGTGCCAGCAGCTTAGTTTCGGCAGGGGATTCACCCCTCCACTTT.

This clonotype was picked up a small number of times. The V and J genes are TRBV18 and TRBJ2-1, with 9 bases matching TRBD2. The ends lost 2 bases at V and 6 bases at J; junction bases unmatched: 8. The CDR3 spans 16 residues. Per the germline V gene, CDR1 is KGHSH and CDR2 is LQKENI. CDR3 sequence reads: CASSPRGLAGSNEQFF. The CDR3 DNA reads TGTGCCAGCTCACCAAGGGGGCTAGCGGGGTCCAATGAGCAGTTCTTC.

This chain uses TRBV20-1 with TRBJ2-1; 10 nucleotides match TRBD2. This CDR3 has 14 amino acids. V was pared by 3 bases and J by 7 bases, with 6 bases of the junction left unmatched. The germline gives CDR1 DFQATT, CDR2 SNEGSKA (reference sequence). The CDR3 DNA sequence: TGCAGTGCTAGTCCTAGCGGGAGTTTTAATGAGCAGTTCTTC. Protein: CSASPSGSFNEQFF.

The V call is TRBV6-1, the J call TRBJ1-6; D unresolved. The CDR3 has 13 residues. Trimming stripped 7 bases from V and 9 bases from J, with 13 bases between. CDR1 MNHNS and CDR2 SASEGT come from the germline V gene. The DNA of the CDR3 is TGTGCCAGCATCCTGTCGGAGGCTTCACCCCTCCACTTT. It yields the protein CASILSEASPLHF.

The chain links TRBV25-1 to TRBJ2-5; a possible D gene is TRBD1 (5 bases). The DNA end favors TRBJ2-7, so the J call may be wrong. The CDR3 runs to 15 residues. From germline, CDR1 is MGHDK and CDR2 SYGVNS. The chain's CDR3 is CASSSRVDQTYEQYF. CDR3 DNA: TGTGCCAGCAGTAGCAGGGTCGATCAGACCTACGAGCAGTACTTC.

This clonotype was seen a handful of times. The rearrangement joins TRBV5-1 to TRBJ1-2, with TRBD1 identical over 12 bases. The CDR3 runs to 14 residues. Germline values: CDR1 SGHRS, CDR2 YFSETQ. The J segment lost 3 bases and the V segment lost 4 bases, leaving 1 base of the junction unmatched. CDR3 bases: TGCGCCAGCAGCGGGACAGGGGGCTACTATGGCTACACCTTC. Protein: CASSGTGGYYGYTF.

The gene calls are TRBV10-3 and TRBJ1-6; 7 bases are shared with TRBD1. The CDR3 extends over 15 amino acids. The germline CDR1 and CDR2 sequences are ENHRY and SYGVKD. CDR3 sequence (DNA): TGTGTCGATCCACAGGGGCGGCCCCATAATTCACCCCTCCACTTT. Encoded protein: CVDPQGRPHNSPLHF.

This rearrangement joins TRBV29-1 to TRBJ2-6, with TRBD1 identical over 11 bases. Germline V gives CDR1 SQVTM, CDR2 ANQGSEA. CDR3 size: 16 residues. The trim removed 6 bases at V and 2 bases at J, leaving 6 bases unmatched. The CDR3 region is CSVRDRGKAGANVLTF. DNA for the CDR3: TGCAGCGTCCGGGACAGGGGGAAAGCTGGGGCCAACGTCCTGACTTTC.

This clonotype was seen more than once but under ten times. The chain joins TRBV21-1 to TRBJ2-5; the table's D gene call, TRBD2, was not cross checked with the DNA. TRBV21-1 is described as a pseudogene. The CDR3 spans 17 residues. The CDR3 DNA reads TGTGCCAGCACCTTTTTCGGGACTACCTGGTACCAAGAGACCCAGTACTTC. It translates to CASTFFGTTWYQETQYF.

This chain joins TRBV12-3 or TRBV12-4 and TRBJ2-6, with 8 bases matching TRBD1. J gave up 0 bases and V 6 bases, and 10 bases lay outside the gene matches. The CDR3 is 18 residues long. DNA for the CDR3: TGTGCCAGCAGGGACTCCGGGACAGGTGTCTCTGGGGCCAACGTCCTGACTTTC. Translating it yields CASRDSGTGVSGANVLTF.

The chain combines TRBV20-1 with TRBJ2-1, with D perhaps given as TRBD1 or TRBD2 (7 bases each). The end of the DNA fits TRBJ2-7 better, so the J call may be wrong. CDR1 and CDR2 from the germline V gene are DFQATT and SNEGSKA (reference sequence). The CDR3 runs 19 residues. The CDR3: CSASSYRGLPEGSYNEQYF. The CDR3 bases are TGCAGTGCTAGTTCTTACAGGGGACTACCCGAGGGCTCCTACAATGAGCAGTACTTC.

The genes are TRBV7-6 and TRBJ1-1; possibly TRBD1 for D (6 bases). This CDR3 comprises 15 residues. Germline CDR1 reads SGHVS; CDR2 reads FNYEAQ. Trimming stripped 5 bases from V and 1 base from J, with 14 bases between. Here the CDR3 reads CASSPEHRENTEAFF. The CDR3, as DNA: TGTGCCAGCAGCCCTGAACACAGGGAGAACACTGAAGCTTTCTTT. Drawing the rest from reference TRBV7-6 and TRBJ1-1, the complete variable domain is GAGVSQSPRYKVTKRGQDVALRCDPISGHVSLYWYRQALGQGPEFLTYFNYEAQQDKSGLPNDRFSAERPEGSISTLTIQRTEQRDSAMYRCASSPEHRENTEAFFGQGTRLTVV.

This clonotype appeared a few times. CDR3 loop: CASSLNTDSYEQYF. In DNA form, the CDR3 reads TGCGCCAGCAGCTTGAATACAGACTCCTACGAGCAGTACTTC. V usage is TRBV5-1 and J usage is TRBJ2-7, with no clear D. Germline lookup yields CDR1 SGHRS and CDR2 YFSETQ. Trimming removed 1 base from V and 0 bases from J, with 8 bases in between. The CDR3 contains 14 residues. Full variable domain (remainder filled in from reference TRBV5-1 and TRBJ2-7): KAGVTQTPRYLIKTRGQQVTLSCSPISGHRSVSWYQQTPGQGLQFLFEYFSETQRNKGNFPGRFSGRQFSNSRSEMNVSTLELGDSALYLCASSLNTDSYEQYFGPGTRLTVT.

This chain joins TRBV5-1 and TRBJ2-1, with D possibly being TRBD2 (5 bases). Near its end, the DNA agrees better with TRBJ2-7, so the J call may be wrong. Per germline, CDR1 SGHRS and CDR2 YFSETQ. This CDR3 spans 16 amino acids. The CDR3 protein is CASSPDSPSSYNEQYF. As DNA, the CDR3 is TGCGCCAGCAGCCCGGACTCGCCGAGCTCCTACAATGAGCAGTACTTC.

The chain uses TRBV6-2 or TRBV6-3 and TRBJ2-3; 9 nucleotides agree with TRBD2. The CDR3 is 15 residues long. The ends lost 6 bases at V and 0 bases at J; junction bases unmatched: 4. Germline CDR1 MNHEY, CDR2 SVGEGT. Here the CDR3 DNA reads TGTGCCAGCAGGCTAGCGGGGCTTAGCACAGATACGCAGTATTTT. It yields the protein CASRLAGLSTDTQYF.

This clonotype has just a few counts. V usage is TRBV3-1 and J usage is TRBJ2-7; no definite D call. Germline CDR1 reads LGHDT; CDR2 reads YNNKEL (reference sequence). Trimming removed 1 base at V and 10 bases at J, with 11 bases between. The CDR3 contains 12 residues. CDR3: CASSQVETPQYF. CDR3 nucleotide sequence: TGTGCCAGCAGCCAAGTGGAGACCCCCCAGTACTTC.

In its sample, this clonotype was seen a few times. V is TRBV6-1 and J is TRBJ1-1; 8 bases match TRBD1. Per germline, CDR1 MNHNS and CDR2 SASEGT. The CDR3 is 15 amino acids. The V and J ends lost 4 bases and 0 bases, in that order; junction bases with no gene match: 4. CDR3 bases: TGTGCCAGCAGTGGACAGGGGTTTTTGAACACTGAAGCTTTCTTT. It is translated as CASSGQGFLNTEAFF.

The V gene is TRBV3-1, the J gene TRBJ2-3, with 12 bases matching TRBD2. CDR1 and CDR2 (germline): LGHDT, YNNKEL (reference sequence). The CDR3 runs 16 residues. Unmatched junction bases numbered 6, after V lost 4 bases and J lost 4 bases. This chain's CDR3 is CASSPSPSGGADTQYF. Written as DNA, the CDR3 is TGTGCCAGCAGCCCCTCCCCTAGCGGGGGGGCAGATACGCAGTATTTT.